This TCR beta chain was captured by sequencing in a study of neoadjuvant anti-PD-1 for oral cavity cancer. Whole-study results and caveats: TCR analyses covered only a few patients per response group. Higher pretreatment Treg/Th17 ratios tracked higher pretreatment blood clonality.

Sequencing was performed with immunoSEQ multiplex PCR; in TCRdb, only in-frame clones are kept and a portion is missing. The table includes over 15,000 clones, roughly 66% detected once. On this clone: No antigen is known for it.

The clonotype originates from a person between 35 and 79 years old with oral cavity squamous cell carcinoma. The sequencing here drew on PBMCs, taken before nivolumab (anti-PD-1) treatment.

For the CDR3, the DNA is TGTGCCATCAGTGCCCCAGCCGGAGGTAACTATGGCTACACCTTC. It encodes CAISAPAGGNYGYTF. The chain carries TRBV10-3 and TRBJ1-2; no firm D call. CDR3 length equals 15 residues. Germline values: CDR1 ENHRY, CDR2 SYGVKD. V was clipped by 4 bases and J by 1 base, with 13 bases between them.